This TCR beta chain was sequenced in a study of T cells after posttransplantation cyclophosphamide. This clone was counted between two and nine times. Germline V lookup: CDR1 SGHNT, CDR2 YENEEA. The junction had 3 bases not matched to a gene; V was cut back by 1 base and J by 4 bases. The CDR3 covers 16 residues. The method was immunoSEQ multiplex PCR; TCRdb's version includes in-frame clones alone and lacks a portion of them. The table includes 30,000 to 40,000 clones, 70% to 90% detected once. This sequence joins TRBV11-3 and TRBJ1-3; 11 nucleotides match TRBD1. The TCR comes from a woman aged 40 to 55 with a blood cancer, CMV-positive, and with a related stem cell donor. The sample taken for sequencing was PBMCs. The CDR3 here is CASSLGTGGAGNTIYF. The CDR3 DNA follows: TGTGCCAGCAGCTTAGGGACAGGGGGCGCCGGAAACACCATATATTTT.